Below, 21 T cell receptor beta chains from the same sample are listed, as sequenced in a study of cytomegalovirus exposure and HLA in healthy donors. The PCR ran on 60 Vbeta and 13 Jbeta primers. The assay was immunoSEQ multiplex PCR, and TCRdb's table has in-frame clones only and misses some. The sample features around 150,000 clones, with 2% to 3% in its top ten. Sequenced material: PBMCs. The origin of the receptors is a middle-aged man in good health and CMV-seronegative.

With respect to this clone: The same CDR3 is also encoded by other DNA sequences in this sample. The V gene is TRBV7-2, the J gene TRBJ1-1; the match to TRBD1 covers 8 bases. From germline, CDR1 is SGHTA and CDR2 FQGNSA. The CDR3 contains 15 residues. The V gene end was trimmed by 6 bases and the J gene end by 1 base; junction bases not matched to a gene: 7. CDR3 loop: CASRLTGGGNTEAFF. The DNA of the CDR3 is TGTGCCAGCAGGCTTACAGGGGGAGGGAACACTGAAGCTTTCTTT.

The chain combines TRBV2 with TRBJ1-6; D is uncertain. CDR3 size: 14 residues. V was trimmed by 8 bases and J by 6 bases, leaving 14 bases between them. Germline lookup yields CDR1 SNHLY and CDR2 FYNNEI. The CDR3 DNA reads as TGTGCCAGCGCGAGACACGATTTTAATTCACCCCTCCACTTT. It codes for CASARHDFNSPLHF.

The CDR3 is CASSQDQGGTEAFF. The CDR3, as DNA: TGTGCCAGCAGCCAAGACCAGGGGGGCACTGAAGCTTTCTTT. The chain employs TRBV4-2 and TRBJ1-1; 7 bases are shared with TRBD1. The CDR3 runs to 14 residues. Germline CDR1 reads LGHNA; CDR2 reads YNFKEQ. Unmatched junction bases numbered 2, after V lost 0 bases and J lost 4 bases.

The chain carries TRBV6-5 and TRBJ1-2; unclear D gene. The germline CDR1 and CDR2 sequences are MNHEY and SVGAGI. V was shortened by 0 bases and J by 4 bases, with 9 bases between the two germline ends. The CDR3 totals 14 residues. CDR3 region: CASSYSAPFYGYTF. In DNA form, the CDR3 reads TGTGCCAGCAGTTACTCGGCACCTTTCTATGGCTACACCTTC.

V is TRBV6-1 and J is TRBJ1-1; a possible D gene is TRBD1 (5 bases). The germline gives CDR1 MNHNS, CDR2 SASEGT. Deletions cut 4 bases from V and 1 base from J, with 19 bases between. This CDR3 has 17 residues. Here the CDR3 DNA reads TGTGCCAGCAGTGCTGAGGTCTGGGGGGGTACGAACACTGAAGCTTTCTTT. This sequence encodes CASSAEVWGGTNTEAFF.

The gene calls are TRBV5-1 and TRBJ2-5, with 7 bases fitting TRBD1. Germline V lookup: CDR1 SGHRS, CDR2 YFSETQ. The CDR3 is made up of 15 amino acids. The junction had 9 bases not matched to a gene; V was cut back by 4 bases and J by 3 bases. The CDR3 DNA is TGCGCCAGCAGCCGATTGGGCGACAGGGAAGAGACCCAGTACTTC. It yields the protein CASSRLGDREETQYF.

The chain carries TRBV5-5 and TRBJ2-7; TRBD2 matches at 7 bases. CDR3 length: 12 residues. The trim removed 3 bases at V and 6 bases at J, leaving 3 bases unmatched. CDR1 and CDR2 (germline): SGHKS, YYEKEE (reference sequence). The CDR3 bases are TGTGCCAGCAGCTCCCGCGGGGGCGAGCAGTACTTC. The encoded protein is CASSSRGGEQYF.

V gene TRBV27 combines with J gene TRBJ2-5, with D possibly matching TRBD1 (5 bases). This CDR3 region has 15 residues. V was shortened by 3 bases and J by 5 bases, with 16 bases between the two germline ends. CDR1 is MNHEY, CDR2 SMNVEV, per germline (reference sequence). CDR3 nucleotide sequence: TGTGCCAGCAGTTTCTTAGGACATGTGGGGGAGACCCAGTACTTC. This gives the protein CASSFLGHVGETQYF.

The rearrangement links TRBV10-3 to TRBJ1-3; the D is unclear. The CDR3 runs 15 residues. V was cut by 2 bases and J by 4 bases, with 12 bases left in between. Germline values: CDR1 ENHRY, CDR2 SYGVKD. This CDR3 is CAISETSVGGNTIYF. The CDR3 DNA sequence: TGTGCCATCAGTGAGACTTCTGTCGGGGGAAACACCATATATTTT.

The CDR3: CTSSQPLQGRDTEAFF. Here the CDR3 DNA reads TGCACCAGCAGCCAGCCTCTACAGGGGCGCGACACTGAAGCTTTCTTT. The V call is TRBV1, the J call TRBJ1-1; the table's D call of TRBD1 was not tested on the DNA. TRBV1 corresponds to a pseudogene. The CDR3 covers 16 residues.

The J gene is TRBJ2-5, the V gene TRBV28; D is ambiguous. Germline assignment: CDR1 MDHEN and CDR2 SYDVKM. V gave up 3 bases and J gave up 5 bases, with 10 bases separating them. The CDR3 extends over 13 amino acids. Written as DNA, the CDR3 is TGTGCCAGCAGTTTGTCGAACCGGGAGACCCAGTACTTC. Its protein is CASSLSNRETQYF.

The chain employs TRBV5-1 and TRBJ1-2, with D uncertain. The V gene's germline CDR1 is SGHRS and CDR2 YFSETQ. This CDR3 has 15 amino acids. Trimming cost V 5 bases and J 0 bases, with 14 bases left between them. CDR3 sequence (DNA): TGCGCCAGCAGGGTTGGCTCCCAGGCTAACTATGGCTACACCTTC. Its translation is CASRVGSQANYGYTF.

The chain carries TRBV7-9 and TRBJ2-5; 8 bases are shared with TRBD1. Germline V lookup: CDR1 SEHNR, CDR2 FQNEAQ (reference sequence). This CDR3 contains 16 residues. The V and J ends lost 5 bases and 5 bases, in that order; junction bases with no gene match: 13. As DNA, the CDR3 is TGTGCCAGCAGCCCACCGCTGGACAGGGTGAGGGAGACCCAGTACTTC. This gives the protein CASSPPLDRVRETQYF.

V gene TRBV9 combines with J gene TRBJ1-5, with 8 bases aligning to TRBD1. The CDR3 length is 15 residues. J lost 5 bases, V lost 6 bases, and 10 bases had no gene match. Germline-derived CDR1 and CDR2 are SGDLS and YYNGEE. CDR3 sequence: CASTPGTGGHQPQHF. CDR3 DNA: TGTGCCAGCACCCCTGGTACAGGGGGGCATCAGCCCCAGCATTTT.

This chain links TRBV6-5 with TRBJ2-1; D perhaps matches TRBD1 (6 bases). There are 12 residues in the CDR3. Germline loops: CDR1 MNHEY, CDR2 SVGAGI. Trimming left V 6 bases short and J 6 bases short, with 9 bases between. The CDR3: CASSRGSNEQFF. CDR3 coding DNA: TGTGCCAGCAGCAGGGGTAGCAATGAGCAGTTCTTC.

J is TRBJ2-2 and V is TRBV7-2; D not resolved. V was cut by 5 bases and J by 5 bases, with 15 bases left in between. The CDR3 length is 15 residues. Germline V gives CDR1 SGHTA, CDR2 FQGNSA. The CDR3 DNA sequence: TGTGCCAGCAGCCCCGACTCTTATCGGACCGGGGAGCTGTTTTTT. Amino acids: CASSPDSYRTGELFF.

V usage is TRBV28 and J usage is TRBJ1-6; TRBD1 agrees at 9 bases. Germline-derived CDR1 and CDR2 are MDHEN and SYDVKM. The CDR3 is 14 amino acids. The V segment lost 6 bases and the J segment 7 bases; nucleotides outside the gene matches: 4. The CDR3 bases are TGTGCCAGCAGCTCAACAGGGGGCAATTCACCCCTCCACTTT. This gives the protein CASSSTGGNSPLHF.

The rearrangement joins TRBV10-3 to TRBJ1-4, with TRBD1 matching over 8 bases. Trimming took 11 bases from V and 4 from J; bases not matched to a gene: 3. The CDR3 covers 12 residues. CDR1 ENHRY and CDR2 SYGVKD come from the germline V gene. CDR3 nucleotides: TGTGCCTGTACAGGGGGTAATGAAAAACTGTTTTTT. It specifies CACTGGNEKLFF.

The V call is TRBV18, the J call TRBJ2-3; possibly TRBD1 for D (6 bases). The CDR3 totals 14 residues. Germline lookup yields CDR1 KGHSH and CDR2 LQKENI. V was pared by 6 bases and J by 1 base, with 11 bases between. CDR3 amino acids: CASSSRTGTDTQYF. CDR3 coding DNA: TGTGCCAGCTCCTCAAGGACAGGCACAGATACGCAGTATTTT.

The V and J genes are TRBV6-1 and TRBJ1-2, with D maybe TRBD1 (5 bases). CDR3 length equals 12 residues. The germline CDR1 and CDR2 sequences are MNHNS and SASEGT. Trimming left V 3 bases short and J 8 bases short, with 10 bases between. CDR3 nucleotides: TGTGCCAGCAGTGACAGGGAAGTCGGCTACACCTTC. Amino acid sequence: CASSDREVGYTF.

The chain uses TRBV5-5 and TRBJ1-4; D might be TRBD1 (6 bases). The CDR3 totals 17 residues. Trimming cost V 0 bases and J 3 bases, with 15 bases left between them. The germline CDR1 and CDR2 sequences are SGHKS and YYEKEE (reference sequence). For the CDR3, the DNA is TGTGCCAGCAGCTTGGACGATCCCGACAGGCCTAATGAAAAACTGTTTTTT. Amino acid sequence: CASSLDDPDRPNEKLFF.